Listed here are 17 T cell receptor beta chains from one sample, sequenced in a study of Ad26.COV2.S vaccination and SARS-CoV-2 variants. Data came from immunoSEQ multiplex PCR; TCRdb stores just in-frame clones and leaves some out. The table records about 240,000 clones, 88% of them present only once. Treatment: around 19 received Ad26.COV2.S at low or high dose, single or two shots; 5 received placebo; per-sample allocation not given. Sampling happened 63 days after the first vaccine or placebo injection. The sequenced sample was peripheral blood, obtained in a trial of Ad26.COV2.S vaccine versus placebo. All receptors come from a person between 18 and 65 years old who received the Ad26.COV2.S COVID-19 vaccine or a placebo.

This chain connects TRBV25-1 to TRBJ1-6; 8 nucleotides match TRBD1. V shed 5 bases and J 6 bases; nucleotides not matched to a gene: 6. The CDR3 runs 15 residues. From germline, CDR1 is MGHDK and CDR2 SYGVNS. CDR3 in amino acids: CASSSPTGGNSPLHF. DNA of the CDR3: TGTGCCAGCAGTTCCCCCACAGGGGGTAATTCACCCCTCCACTTT.

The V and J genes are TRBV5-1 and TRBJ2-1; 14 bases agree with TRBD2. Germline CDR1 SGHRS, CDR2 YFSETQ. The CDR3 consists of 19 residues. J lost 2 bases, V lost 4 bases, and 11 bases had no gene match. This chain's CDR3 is CASSHPTSGGAGPYNEQFF. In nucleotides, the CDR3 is TGCGCCAGCAGCCACCCGACTAGCGGGGGGGCCGGGCCCTACAATGAGCAGTTCTTC.

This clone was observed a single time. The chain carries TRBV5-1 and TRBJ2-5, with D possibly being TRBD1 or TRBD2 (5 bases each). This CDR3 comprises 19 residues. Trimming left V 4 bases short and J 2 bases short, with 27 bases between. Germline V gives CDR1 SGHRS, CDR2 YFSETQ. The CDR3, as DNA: TGCGCCAGCAGCCGGGAACCTCCGAGTTGGGACCACAAGCAAGAGACCCAGTACTTC. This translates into CASSREPPSWDHKQETQYF.

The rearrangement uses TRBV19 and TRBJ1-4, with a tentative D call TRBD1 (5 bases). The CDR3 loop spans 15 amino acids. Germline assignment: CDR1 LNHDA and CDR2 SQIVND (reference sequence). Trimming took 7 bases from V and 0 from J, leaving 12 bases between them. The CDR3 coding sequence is TGTGCCAGTACAGTCCAGGGATCAACTAATGAAAAACTGTTTTTT. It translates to CASTVQGSTNEKLFF.

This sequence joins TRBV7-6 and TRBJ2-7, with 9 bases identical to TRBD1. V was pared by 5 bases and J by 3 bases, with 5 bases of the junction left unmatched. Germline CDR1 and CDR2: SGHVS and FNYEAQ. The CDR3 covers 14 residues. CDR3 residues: CASSPGTGSYEQYF. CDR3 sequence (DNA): TGTGCCAGCAGCCCGGGGACAGGGAGCTACGAGCAGTACTTC.

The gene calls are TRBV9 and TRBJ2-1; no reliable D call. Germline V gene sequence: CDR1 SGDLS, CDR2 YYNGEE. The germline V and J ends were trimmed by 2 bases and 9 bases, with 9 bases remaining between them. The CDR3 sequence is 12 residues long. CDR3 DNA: TGTGCCAGCAGCGTCATAGAAGGTGAGCAGTTCTTC. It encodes CASSVIEGEQFF.

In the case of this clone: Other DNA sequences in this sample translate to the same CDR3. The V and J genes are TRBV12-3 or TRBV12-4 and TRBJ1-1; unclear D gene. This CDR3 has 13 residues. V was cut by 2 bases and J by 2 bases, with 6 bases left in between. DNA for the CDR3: TGTGCCAGCAGTTTAAGTGGTAACACTGAAGCTTTCTTT. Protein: CASSLSGNTEAFF.

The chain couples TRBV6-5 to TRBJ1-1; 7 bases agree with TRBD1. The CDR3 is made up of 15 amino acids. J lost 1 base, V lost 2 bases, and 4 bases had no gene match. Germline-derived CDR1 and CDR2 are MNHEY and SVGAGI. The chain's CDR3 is CASSYRQGANTEAFF. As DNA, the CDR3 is TGTGCCAGCAGTTACAGACAGGGTGCGAACACTGAAGCTTTCTTT.

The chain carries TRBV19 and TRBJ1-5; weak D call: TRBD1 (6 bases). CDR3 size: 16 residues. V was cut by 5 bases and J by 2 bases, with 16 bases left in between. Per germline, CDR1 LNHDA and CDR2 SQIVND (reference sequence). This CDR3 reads CASSLPTGGRNQPQHF. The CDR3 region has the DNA TGTGCCAGTAGTCTCCCAACGGGGGGCCGCAATCAGCCCCAGCATTTT.

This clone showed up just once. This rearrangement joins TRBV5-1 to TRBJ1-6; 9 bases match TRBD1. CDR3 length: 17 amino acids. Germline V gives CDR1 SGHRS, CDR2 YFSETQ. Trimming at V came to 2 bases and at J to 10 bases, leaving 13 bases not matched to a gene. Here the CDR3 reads CASSFGAPGQGESPLHF. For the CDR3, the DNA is TGCGCCAGCAGCTTTGGGGCCCCGGGACAGGGAGAGTCACCCCTCCACTTT.

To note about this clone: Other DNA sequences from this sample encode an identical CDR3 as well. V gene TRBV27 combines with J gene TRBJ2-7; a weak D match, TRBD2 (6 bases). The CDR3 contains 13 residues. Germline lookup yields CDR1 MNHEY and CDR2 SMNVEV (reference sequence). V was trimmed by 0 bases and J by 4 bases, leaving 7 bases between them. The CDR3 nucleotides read TGTGCCAGCAGTTTATCGGGGGGTTACGAGCAGTACTTC. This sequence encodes CASSLSGGYEQYF.

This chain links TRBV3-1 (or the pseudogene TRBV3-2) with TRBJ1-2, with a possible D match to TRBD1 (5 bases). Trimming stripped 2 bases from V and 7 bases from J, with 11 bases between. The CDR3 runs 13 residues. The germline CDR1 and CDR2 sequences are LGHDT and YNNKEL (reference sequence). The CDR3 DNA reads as TGTGCCAGCAGCCAAATTCAGGGTATTGGCTACACCTTC. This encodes CASSQIQGIGYTF.

CDR3 residues: CASSLGGAARSYEQYF. In DNA form, the CDR3 reads TGTGCCAGCAGCTTGGGGGGGGCAGCCAGATCCTACGAGCAGTACTTC. The gene calls are TRBV5-4 and TRBJ2-7; D possibly uses TRBD1 or TRBD2 (6 bases each). The ends were cut back, 0 bases at V and 1 base at J, with 14 bases in the middle. CDR1 is SGHNT, CDR2 YYREEE, per germline (reference sequence). The CDR3 covers 16 residues.

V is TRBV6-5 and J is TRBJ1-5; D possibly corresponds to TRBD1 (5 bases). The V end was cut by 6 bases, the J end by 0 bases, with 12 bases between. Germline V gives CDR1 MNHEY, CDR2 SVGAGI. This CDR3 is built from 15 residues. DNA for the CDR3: TGTGCCAGCAGAGACGAGGGGTATAGCAATCAGCCCCAGCATTTT. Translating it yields CASRDEGYSNQPQHF.

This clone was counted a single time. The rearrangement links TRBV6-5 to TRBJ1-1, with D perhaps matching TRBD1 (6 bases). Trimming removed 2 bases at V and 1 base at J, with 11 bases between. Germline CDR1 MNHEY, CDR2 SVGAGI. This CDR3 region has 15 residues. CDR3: CASSYGGEGNTEAFF. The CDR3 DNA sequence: TGTGCCAGCAGTTACGGGGGCGAAGGGAACACTGAAGCTTTCTTT.

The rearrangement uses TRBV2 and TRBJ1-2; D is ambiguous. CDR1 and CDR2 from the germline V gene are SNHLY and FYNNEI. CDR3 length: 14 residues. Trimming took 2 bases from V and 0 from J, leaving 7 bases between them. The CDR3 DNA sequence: TGTGCCAGCAGTGAAAGAGAAGCTAACTATGGCTACACCTTC. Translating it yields CASSEREANYGYTF.

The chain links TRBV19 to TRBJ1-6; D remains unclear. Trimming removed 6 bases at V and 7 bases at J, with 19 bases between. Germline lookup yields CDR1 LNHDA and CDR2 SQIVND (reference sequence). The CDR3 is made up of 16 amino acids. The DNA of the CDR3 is TGTGCCAGTAGCACCCTCGGCGGGGTGACCAATTCACCCCTCCACTTT. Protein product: CASSTLGGVTNSPLHF.